A selection of T cell receptor beta chains follows, all from one sample in a study of cytomegalovirus exposure and HLA in healthy donors. Profiled with immunoSEQ multiplex PCR; TCRdb holds only in-frame clones, not every one. The sample has about 110,000 clones, 86% seen once; the top ten hold about 1.8%. Specimen: PBMCs. These receptor sequences come from a man aged 35-49 years in good health and CMV-seronegative. The CDR3 runs from the conserved cysteine through the conserved F or W. D genes are given only for firm matches.

CDR3 length	D gene	V gene	J gene	CDR3 DNA	CDR3 protein
17	TRBD2	TRBV7-2	TRBJ2-3	TGTGCCAGCAGCTACGGACTAGCGGGGTTCCTTCCGGATACGCAGTATTTT	CASSYGLAGFLPDTQYF
16	NA	TRBV4-1	TRBJ2-1	TGCGCCAGCAGCCTACGACCGGGGAGCTCCTACAATGAGCAGTTCTTC	CASSLRPGSSYNEQFF
13	NA	TRBV18	TRBJ2-1	TGTGCCAGCGGCCCCGGCGGTTACAATGAGCAGTTCTTC	CASGPGGYNEQFF
13	NA	TRBV5-1	TRBJ1-6	TGCGCCAGTTCCAGGGACAACAATTCACCCCTCCACTTT	CASSRDNNSPLHF
13	NA	TRBV5-6	TRBJ1-1	TGTGCCAGCAGCTTGCGGGGTCGCACTGAAGCTTTCTTT	CASSLRGRTEAFF
15	NA	TRBV28	TRBJ1-1	TGTGCCAGCACCTCATCCGGTCAGGGTGGTACTGAAGCTTTCTTT	CASTSSGQGGTEAFF
14	NA	TRBV6-1	TRBJ1-1	TGTGCCAGCATCATCGGGGGGCCGAACACTGAAGCTTTCTTT	CASIIGGPNTEAFF
14	NA	TRBV19	TRBJ1-1	TGTGCCAGTAGTATAGCGCAGGGCTACACTGAAGCTTTCTTT	CASSIAQGYTEAFF
14	NA	TRBV19	TRBJ1-2	TGTGCCAGTAGTATAGTGGGAGGACCATATGGCTACACCTTC	CASSIVGGPYGYTF
17	TRBD2	TRBV27	TRBJ2-1	TGTGCCAGCAGTTACCCCAGACTAGCGGGGGGGCGCAATGAGCAGTTCTTC	CASSYPRLAGGRNEQFF
11	NA	TRBV5-1	TRBJ2-1	TGCGCCAGCAGGAGAAGCAATGAGCAGTTCTTC	CASRRSNEQFF
14	TRBD1	TRBV6-1	TRBJ1-5	TGTGCCAGCAGTGGTCGACAGGGGGCAGGAACCCAGCATTTT	CASSGRQGAGTQHF
16	TRBD2	TRBV2	TRBJ2-1	TGTGCCAGCAGCGGCCGACTAGCGGGGGGATACAATGAGCAGTTCTTC	CASSGRLAGGYNEQFF
14	TRBD1	TRBV5-1	TRBJ2-3	TGCGCCAGCAGCATTGGACAGGGAACAGATACGCAGTATTTT	CASSIGQGTDTQYF
18	TRBD1	TRBV6-1	TRBJ1-1	TGTGCCAGCAGTGACGGAACTAACAGGGGGCTGAGTTTGACTGAAGCTTTCTTT	CASSDGTNRGLSLTEAFF
16	NA	TRBV7-2	TRBJ1-1	TGTGCCAGCAGCTCCCCCCTCGGCAGACTAAACACTGAAGCTTTCTTT	CASSSPLGRLNTEAFF
15	TRBD1	TRBV28	TRBJ1-5	TGTGCCAGCAGTTTATCAGGGGGTGGCAATCAGCCCCAGCATTTT	CASSLSGGGNQPQHF
13	TRBD1	TRBV5-4	TRBJ1-4	TGTGCCAGCAGCACTACAGGGGTCGAAAAACTGTTTTTT	CASSTTGVEKLFF
15	NA	TRBV28	TRBJ1-1	TGTGCCAGCAGTTTCTTGGACAGTCCGAACACTGAAGCTTTCTTT	CASSFLDSPNTEAFF
13	NA	TRBV7-3	TRBJ2-1	TGTGCCAGCAGCTTAACTAGTCACAATGAGCAGTTCTTC	CASSLTSHNEQFF
14	TRBD1	TRBV6-1	TRBJ1-6	TGTGCCAGCAGTGTCCAGGGGGAGAATTCACCCCTCCACTTT	CASSVQGENSPLHF
14	TRBD1	TRBV19	TRBJ1-2	TGTGCCAGTAGCCCTAATTGGACAGGGGGTGGCTACACCTTC	CASSPNWTGGGYTF
14	NA	TRBV28	TRBJ1-2	TGTGCCAGCAGTTTAGTAGCAGGGGCGCGGGGCTACACCTTC	CASSLVAGARGYTF
15	NA	TRBV6-5	TRBJ1-5	TGTGCCAGCAGCCCAACTACCTGGGGCAATCAGCCCCAGCATTTT	CASSPTTWGNQPQHF
15	TRBD1	TRBV19	TRBJ1-1	TGTGCCAGTAATCCGACAGGGCCCATGAACACTGAAGCTTTCTTT	CASNPTGPMNTEAFF
15	TRBD1	TRBV29-1	TRBJ1-2	TGCAGCGTTGAAGGACAGGGGGGGTCTAACTATGGCTACACCTTC	CSVEGQGGSNYGYTF
15	NA	TRBV2	TRBJ1-1	TGTGCCAGAGCCCGAGGGCTAATGGGGGGCACTGAAGCTTTCTTT	CARARGLMGGTEAFF